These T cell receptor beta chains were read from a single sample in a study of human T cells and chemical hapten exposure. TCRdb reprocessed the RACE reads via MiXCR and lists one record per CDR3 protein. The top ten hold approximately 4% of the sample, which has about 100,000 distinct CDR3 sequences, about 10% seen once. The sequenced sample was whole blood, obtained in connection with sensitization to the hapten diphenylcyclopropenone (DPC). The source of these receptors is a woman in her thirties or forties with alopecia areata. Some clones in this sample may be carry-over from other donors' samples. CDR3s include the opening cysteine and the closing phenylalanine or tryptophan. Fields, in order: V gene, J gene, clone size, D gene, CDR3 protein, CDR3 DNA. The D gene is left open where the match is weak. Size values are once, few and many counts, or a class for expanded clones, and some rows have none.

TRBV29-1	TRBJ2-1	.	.	CSVARGNNEQFF	TGCAGCGTTGCTAGGGGAAACAATGAGCAGTTCTTC
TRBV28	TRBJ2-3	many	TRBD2	CAYSPGRTDTQYF	TGTGCCTACTCCCCCGGGAGGACAGATACGCAGTATTTT
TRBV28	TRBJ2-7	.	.	CASSSPPGISSYEQYF	TGTGCCAGCAGCTCGCCTCCCGGGATTTCCTCCTACGAGCAGTACTTC
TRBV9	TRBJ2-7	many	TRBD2	CASSVGLAGGGEQYF	TGTGCCAGCAGCGTAGGACTAGCGGGAGGAGGAGAGCAGTACTTC
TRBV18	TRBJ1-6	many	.	CASSPAREPNSPLHF	TGTGCCAGCTCACCCGCCAGGGAGCCTAATTCACCCCTCCACTTT
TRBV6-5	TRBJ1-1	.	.	CASTGGLEAFF	TGTGCCAGCACGGGGGGGTTGGAAGCTTTCTTT
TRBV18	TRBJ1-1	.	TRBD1	CASFIGRDRGAEAFF	TGTGCCAGCTTTATTGGCCGGGACAGGGGGGCTGAAGCTTTCTTT
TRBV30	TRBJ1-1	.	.	CAWKALDTEAFF	TGTGCCTGGAAGGCTTTGGATACTGAAGCTTTCTTT
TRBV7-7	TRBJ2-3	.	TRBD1	CASSLGTGDTDTQYF	TGTGCTAGCAGCTTGGGGACAGGGGACACAGATACGCAGTATTTT
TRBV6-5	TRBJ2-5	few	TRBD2	CASSYGGTSGRLGQETQYF	TGTGCCAGCAGTTACGGAGGGACTAGCGGGAGATTGGGGCAAGAGACCCAGTACTTC
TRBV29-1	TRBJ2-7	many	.	CSVESGTGHYEQYF	TGCAGCGTTGAATCGGGGACGGGCCACTACGAGCAGTACTTC
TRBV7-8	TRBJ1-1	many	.	CASSVSWPNTEAFF	TGTGCCAGCAGTGTTAGTTGGCCGAACACTGAAGCTTTCTTT
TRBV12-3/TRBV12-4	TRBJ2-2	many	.	CASRRGPNTGELFF	TGTGCCAGCCGCCGGGGTCCTAACACCGGGGAGCTGTTTTTT
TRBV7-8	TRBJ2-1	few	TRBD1	CASSTTGLSSYNEQFF	TGTGCCAGCAGCACGACAGGGTTGAGCTCCTACAATGAGCAGTTCTTC
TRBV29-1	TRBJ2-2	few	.	CSVVAADTGELFF	TGCAGCGTTGTGGCAGCCGACACCGGGGAGCTGTTTTTT
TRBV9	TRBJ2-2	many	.	CASSVTGDTGELFF	TGTGCCAGCAGCGTAACGGGAGACACCGGGGAGCTGTTTTTT
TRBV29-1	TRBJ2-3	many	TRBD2	CSVGTSGPTDTQYF	TGCAGCGTTGGGACTAGCGGGCCCACAGATACGCAGTATTTT
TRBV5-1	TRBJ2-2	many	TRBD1	CASSLTGTGASNTGELFF	TGCGCCAGCAGCCTGACCGGGACAGGGGCTTCAAACACCGGGGAGCTGTTTTTT
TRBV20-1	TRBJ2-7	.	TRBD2	CSAGTVLAGGPNEQYF	TGCAGTGCTGGGACAGTTCTAGCGGGAGGACCCAACGAGCAGTACTTC
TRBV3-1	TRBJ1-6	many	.	CASSQASGRQNSPLHF	TGTGCCAGCAGCCAGGCATCTGGCAGGCAAAATTCACCCCTCCACTTT
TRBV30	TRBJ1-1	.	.	CAWSVSGGSAEAFF	TGTGCCTGGAGTGTCTCAGGAGGTAGCGCTGAAGCTTTCTTT
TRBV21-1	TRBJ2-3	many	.	CASSKSGGGDTQYF	TGTGCCAGCAGCAAATCCGGGGGAGGAGATACGCAGTATTTT